Reported below is one T cell receptor (beta chain). What it binds is unknown. The sample is drawn from a study of blood T cells in healthy people across ages. Study results and limitations: Researchers said unsorted PBMCs prevented a conclusive naive versus antigen-experienced comparison. It was held that the diversity estimates obtained from one million T cells were underestimates. Among T cells, TCR beta diversity per million cells dropped roughly linearly as age rose.

V dropped 6 bases and J dropped 2 bases, with 10 bases sitting between them. Germline CDR1 reads ENHRY; CDR2 reads SYGVKD. CDR3 length: 13 residues. A second PCR, run for about 7 to 11 cycles, used a sample-barcoded 5' primer plus a J-beta primer mix. TCRdb fed the 5' RACE reads into MiXCR, producing one record per CDR3 protein. The sample has around 990,000 distinct CDR3 sequences, 35% to 45% seen once; the top ten hold around 14%. This TCR derives from a man aged 18-30 years in good health. Sequenced input: blood. This chain connects TRBV10-3 to TRBJ2-5; TRBD2 might be the D (5 bases). The CDR3 DNA is TGTGCCATCAGCCCACTAGGGCAAGAGACCCAGTACTTC. Its translation: CAISPLGQETQYF.